This T cell receptor beta chain was sequenced in a study of blood T cell repertoires in COVID-19. Study-level information: Sample material is recorded as cDNA or gDNA derived from T cells, B-cell-depleted T cells, or PBMCs.

The CDR3 extends over 15 amino acids. Germline CDR1 MNHNS, CDR2 SASEGT. J gave up 5 bases and V 3 bases, and 5 bases lay outside the gene matches. In the source study's methods: Nucleated cell counts were estimated from reference gene primer amplification. TCRdb keeps only in-frame clones here, not all; method: immunoSEQ multiplex PCR. The V and J calls and clone size come from that table; D and trimming were worked out from the DNA. Of some 200,000 clones in the sample, almost 80% were seen once. This chain uses TRBV6-1 with TRBJ2-5; 11 bases line up with TRBD1. Material for sequencing was peripheral blood. This sequence was found in a woman in her 70s with acute or convalescent COVID-19. CDR3 residues: CASSDGQGAWETQYF. In nucleotides, the CDR3 is TGTGCCAGCAGTGACGGACAGGGGGCCTGGGAGACCCAGTACTTC.